This T cell receptor (beta chain) was sequenced for a study of OX40 agonist ivuxolimab in advanced cancers. On the study more broadly: Patients in the trial were receiving intravenous ivuxolimab every 2 weeks, at doses of 0.01 to 10 mg/kg.

Clones were sequenced by immunoSEQ multiplex PCR, and TCRdb holds only the in-frame ones, with some missing. In the table there are 55,000 to 75,000 clones, 91% of which are singletons. The ends were cut back, 3 bases at V and 5 bases at J, with 21 bases in the middle. Germline assignment: CDR1 SGHDT and CDR2 YYEEEE. This CDR3 comprises 16 residues. The sample was CD4+ or CD8+ T cells sorted from blood, taken in a trial of the OX40 agonist ivuxolimab. The TCR comes from an adult with an advanced solid tumor such as melanoma, head and neck, liver or kidney cancer. The J gene is TRBJ2-7, the V gene TRBV5-6, with D perhaps TRBD1 (5 bases). CDR3 sequence: CASSSIPAGNSNEQYF. CDR3 bases: TGTGCCAGCAGCTCCATTCCGGCAGGGAACTCGAACGAGCAGTACTTC.